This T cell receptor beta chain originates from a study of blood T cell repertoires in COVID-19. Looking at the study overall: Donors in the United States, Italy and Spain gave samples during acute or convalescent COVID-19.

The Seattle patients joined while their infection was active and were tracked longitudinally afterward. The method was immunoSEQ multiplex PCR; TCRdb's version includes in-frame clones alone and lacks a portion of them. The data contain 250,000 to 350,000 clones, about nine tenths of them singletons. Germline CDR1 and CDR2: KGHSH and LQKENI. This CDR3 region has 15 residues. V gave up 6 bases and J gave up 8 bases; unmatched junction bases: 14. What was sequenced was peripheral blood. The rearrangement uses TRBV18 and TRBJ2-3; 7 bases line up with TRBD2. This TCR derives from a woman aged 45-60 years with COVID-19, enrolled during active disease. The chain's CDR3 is CASSPLAGAPGTQYF. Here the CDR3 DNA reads TGTGCCAGCTCCCCTTTGGCGGGAGCACCGGGTACGCAGTATTTT. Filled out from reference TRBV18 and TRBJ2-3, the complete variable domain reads NAGVMQNPRHLVRRRGQEARLRCSPMKGHSHVYWYRQLPEEGLKFMVYLQKENIIDESGMPKERFSAEFPKEGPSILRIQQVVRGDSAAYFCASSPLAGAPGTQYFGPGTRLTVL.